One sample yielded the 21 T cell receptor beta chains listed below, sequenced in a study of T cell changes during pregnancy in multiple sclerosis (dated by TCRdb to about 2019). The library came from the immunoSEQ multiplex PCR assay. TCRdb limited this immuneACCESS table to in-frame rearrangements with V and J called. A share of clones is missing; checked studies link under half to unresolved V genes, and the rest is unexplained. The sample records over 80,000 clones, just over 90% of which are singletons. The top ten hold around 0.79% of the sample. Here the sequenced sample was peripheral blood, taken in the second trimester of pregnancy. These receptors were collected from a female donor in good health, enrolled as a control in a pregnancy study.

The CDR3 DNA follows: TGTGCCAGCAGCGGAACTAGCGGGGGGGCGAGAGATACGCAGTATTTT. Residues: CASSGTSGGARDTQYF. V gene TRBV9 combines with J gene TRBJ2-3; TRBD2 agrees at 13 bases. The V segment lost 3 bases and the J segment 5 bases; nucleotides outside the gene matches: 6. The germline V gene encodes CDR1 SGDLS and CDR2 YYNGEE. The CDR3 is 16 residues long.

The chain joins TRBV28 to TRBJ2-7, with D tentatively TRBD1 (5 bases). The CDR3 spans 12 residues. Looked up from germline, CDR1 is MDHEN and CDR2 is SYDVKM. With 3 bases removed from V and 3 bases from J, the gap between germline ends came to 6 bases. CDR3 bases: TGTGCCAGCAGTTTGGGGCACTACGAGCAGTACTTC. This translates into CASSLGHYEQYF. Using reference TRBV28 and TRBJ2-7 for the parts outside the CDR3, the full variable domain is DVKVTQSSRYLVKRTGEKVFLECVQDMDHENMFWYRQDPGLGLRLIYFSYDVKMKEKGDIPEGYSVSREKKERFSLILESASTNQTSMYLCASSLGHYEQYFGPGTRLTVT.

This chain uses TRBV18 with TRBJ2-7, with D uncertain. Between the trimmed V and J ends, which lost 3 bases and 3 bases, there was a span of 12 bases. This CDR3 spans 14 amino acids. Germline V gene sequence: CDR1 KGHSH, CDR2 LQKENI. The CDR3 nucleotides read TGTGCCAGCTCACCGAGCCCTAGAGACTACGAGCAGTACTTC. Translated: CASSPSPRDYEQYF. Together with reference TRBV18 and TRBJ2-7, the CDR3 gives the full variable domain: NAGVMQNPRHLVRRRGQEARLRCSPMKGHSHVYWYRQLPEEGLKFMVYLQKENIIDESGMPKERFSAEFPKEGPSILRIQQVVRGDSAAYFCASSPSPRDYEQYFGPGTRLTVT.

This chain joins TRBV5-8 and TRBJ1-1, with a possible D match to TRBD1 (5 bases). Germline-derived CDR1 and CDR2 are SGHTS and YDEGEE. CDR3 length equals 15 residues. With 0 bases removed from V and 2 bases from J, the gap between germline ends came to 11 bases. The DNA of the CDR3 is TGTGCCAGCAGCTTGGTCAGGGCAAGAAACACTGAAGCTTTCTTT. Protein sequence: CASSLVRARNTEAFF.

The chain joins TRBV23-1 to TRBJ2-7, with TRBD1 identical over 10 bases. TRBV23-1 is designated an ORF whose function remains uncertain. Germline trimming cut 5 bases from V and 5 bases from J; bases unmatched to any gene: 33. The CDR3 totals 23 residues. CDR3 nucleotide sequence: TGCGCCAGCAGTTTTCGACGCCCTGAAGCCGGGACAGGGGCAACCCCCAGCAGAGACGAGCAGTACTTC. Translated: CASSFRRPEAGTGATPSRDEQYF.

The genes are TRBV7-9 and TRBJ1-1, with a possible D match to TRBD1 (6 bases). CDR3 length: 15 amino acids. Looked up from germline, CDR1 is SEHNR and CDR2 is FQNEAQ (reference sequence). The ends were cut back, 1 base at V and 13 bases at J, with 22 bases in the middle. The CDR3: CASSLVGSDSDADFF. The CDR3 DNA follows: TGTGCCAGCAGCTTAGTTGGTTCGGACAGCGACGCGGATTTCTTT. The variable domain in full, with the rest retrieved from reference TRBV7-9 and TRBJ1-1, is DTGVSQNPRHKITKRGQNVTFRCDPISEHNRLYWYRQTLGQGPEFLTYFQNEAQLEKSRLLSDRFSAERPKGSFSTLEIQRTEQGDSAMYLCASSLVGSDSDADFFGQGTRLTVV.

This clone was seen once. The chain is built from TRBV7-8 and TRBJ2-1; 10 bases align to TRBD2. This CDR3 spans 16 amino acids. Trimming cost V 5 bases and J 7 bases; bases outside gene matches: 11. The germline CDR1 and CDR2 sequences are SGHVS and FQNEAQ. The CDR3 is CASSHGGGTSVNEQFF. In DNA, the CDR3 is TGTGCCAGCAGCCATGGGGGTGGGACTAGCGTTAATGAGCAGTTCTTC.

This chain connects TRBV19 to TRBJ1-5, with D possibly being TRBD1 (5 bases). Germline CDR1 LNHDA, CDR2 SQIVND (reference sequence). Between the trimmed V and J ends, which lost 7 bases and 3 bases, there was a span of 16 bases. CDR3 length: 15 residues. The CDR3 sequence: CASTRDSRSNQPQHF. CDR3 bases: TGTGCCAGTACCCGGGACTCCCGCTCCAATCAGCCCCAGCATTTT.

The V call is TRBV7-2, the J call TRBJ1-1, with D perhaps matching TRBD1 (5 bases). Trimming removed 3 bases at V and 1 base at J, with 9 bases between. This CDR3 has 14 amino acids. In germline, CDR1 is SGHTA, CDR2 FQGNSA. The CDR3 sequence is CASSFGRANTEAFF. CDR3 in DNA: TGTGCCAGCAGCTTTGGCAGGGCGAACACTGAAGCTTTCTTT.

CDR3 residues: CASSLSAGPTGEQFF. The CDR3 coding sequence is TGCGCCAGCAGCTTGTCGGCAGGGCCCACCGGTGAGCAGTTCTTC. The V gene is TRBV5-1, the J gene TRBJ2-1; weak D call: TRBD1 (5 bases). Germline V gene sequence: CDR1 SGHRS, CDR2 YFSETQ. The V end lost 1 base, the J end lost 9 bases, and 17 bases lay between the germline ends. The CDR3 covers 15 residues.

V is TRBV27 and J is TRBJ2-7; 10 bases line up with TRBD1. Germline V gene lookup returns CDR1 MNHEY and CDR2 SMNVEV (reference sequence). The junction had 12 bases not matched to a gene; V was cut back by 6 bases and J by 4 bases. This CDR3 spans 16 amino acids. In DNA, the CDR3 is TGTGCCAGCAGCCCCGGACAGGGGGTCCTTTTATACGAGCAGTACTTC. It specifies CASSPGQGVLLYEQYF.

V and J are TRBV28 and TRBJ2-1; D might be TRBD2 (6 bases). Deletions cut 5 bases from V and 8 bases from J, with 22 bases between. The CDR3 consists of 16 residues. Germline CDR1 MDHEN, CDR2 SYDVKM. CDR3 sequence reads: CASSARGEGKGDEQFF. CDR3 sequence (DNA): TGTGCCAGCAGTGCGCGGGGCGAGGGTAAGGGCGATGAGCAGTTCTTC.

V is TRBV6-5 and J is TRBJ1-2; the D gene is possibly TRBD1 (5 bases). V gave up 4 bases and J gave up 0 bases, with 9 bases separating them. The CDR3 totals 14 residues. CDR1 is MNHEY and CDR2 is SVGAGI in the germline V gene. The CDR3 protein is CASSSDRANYGYTF. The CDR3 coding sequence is TGTGCCAGCAGTTCTGACAGAGCTAACTATGGCTACACCTTC.

CDR3 in amino acids: CASSLKGGIGTGELFF. The DNA of the CDR3 is TGCGCCAGCAGCTTGAAGGGGGGGATAGGCACCGGGGAGCTGTTTTTT. The genes are TRBV5-1 and TRBJ2-2, with D perhaps TRBD2 (7 bases). CDR1 is SGHRS, CDR2 YFSETQ, per germline. The CDR3 runs to 16 residues. The V end was cut by 1 base, the J end by 4 bases, with 14 bases between.

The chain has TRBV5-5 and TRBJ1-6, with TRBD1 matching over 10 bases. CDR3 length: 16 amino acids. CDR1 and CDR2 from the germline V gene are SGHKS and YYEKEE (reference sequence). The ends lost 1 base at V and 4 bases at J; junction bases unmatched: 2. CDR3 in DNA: TGTGCCAGCAGCTTGCAGGGACAGGGGTATAATTCACCCCTCCACTTT. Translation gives CASSLQGQGYNSPLHF.

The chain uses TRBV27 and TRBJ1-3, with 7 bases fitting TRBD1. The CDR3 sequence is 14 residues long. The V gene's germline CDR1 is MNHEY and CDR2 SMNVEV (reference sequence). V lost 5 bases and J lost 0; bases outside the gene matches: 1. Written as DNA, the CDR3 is TGTGCCAGCAGTAACAGGGGCTCTGGAAACACCATATATTTT. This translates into CASSNRGSGNTIYF.

The CDR3 DNA sequence: TGTGCCAGCAGCTTGGAGGCTAGAAGACAAGAGACCCAGTACTTC. Translated, it gives CASSLEARRQETQYF. The rearrangement joins TRBV5-4 to TRBJ2-5; D unclear. V was pared by 0 bases and J by 2 bases, with 11 bases between. This CDR3 contains 15 residues. Germline V CDR1 and CDR2: SGHNT, YYREEE (reference sequence).

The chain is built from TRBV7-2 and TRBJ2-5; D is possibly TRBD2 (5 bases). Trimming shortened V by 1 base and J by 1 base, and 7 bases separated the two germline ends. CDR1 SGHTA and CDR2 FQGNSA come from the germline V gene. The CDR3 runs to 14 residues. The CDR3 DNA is TGTGCCAGCAGCTTAGAGCGGCCCCAAGAGACCCAGTACTTC. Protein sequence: CASSLERPQETQYF.

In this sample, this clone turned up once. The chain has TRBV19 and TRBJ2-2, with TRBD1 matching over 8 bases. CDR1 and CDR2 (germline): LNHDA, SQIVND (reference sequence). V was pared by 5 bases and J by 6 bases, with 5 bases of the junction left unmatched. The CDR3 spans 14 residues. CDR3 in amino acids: CASSVDRGPGELFF. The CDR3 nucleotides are TGTGCCAGTAGTGTCGACAGGGGCCCCGGGGAGCTGTTTTTT.

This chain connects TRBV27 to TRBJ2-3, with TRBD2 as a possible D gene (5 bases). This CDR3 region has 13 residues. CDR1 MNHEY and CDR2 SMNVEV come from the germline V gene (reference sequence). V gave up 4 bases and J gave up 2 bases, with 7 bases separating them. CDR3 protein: CASSSRDTDTQYF. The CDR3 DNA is TGTGCCAGCAGTTCCCGGGACACAGATACGCAGTATTTT.

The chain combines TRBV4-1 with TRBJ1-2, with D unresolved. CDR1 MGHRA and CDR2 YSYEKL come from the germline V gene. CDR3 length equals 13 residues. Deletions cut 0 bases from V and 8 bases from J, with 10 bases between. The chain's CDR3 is CASSQDHRWGYTF. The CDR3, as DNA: TGCGCCAGCAGCCAAGATCACAGATGGGGCTACACCTTC.